The clone carrying this T cell receptor (beta chain) was detected only a few times. Its antigen remains unidentified. This sample is drawn from a study of cytomegalovirus exposure and HLA in healthy donors. Across the whole study: An earlier analysis found under 130 million unique TCR beta sequences from about 190 million T cells.

The PCR made use of 60 Vbeta and 13 Jbeta primers. Sequenced by immunoSEQ multiplex PCR; TCRdb stores in-frame clones only, minus some. This sample has 120,000 to 150,000 clones, with around 73% found just once. Study observations and caveats: Confirmation in vitro established that a few CMV-associated chains were specific for CMV antigens. In a later analysis, productive TCRs from donors in an Asian-associated ancestry cluster reportedly carried fewer N-insertions than the cohort mean.

There are 14 residues in the CDR3. Deletions cut 0 bases from V and 11 bases from J, with 16 bases between. Germline CDR1 MNHEY, CDR2 SVGAGI. Material for sequencing was PBMCs. The rearrangement links TRBV6-5 to TRBJ1-2; the D gene is possibly TRBD1 (6 bases). This TCR derives from a female donor in good health and CMV-seronegative. The CDR3 DNA reads as TGTGCCAGCAGTTACTCGAGTGCAGACAGGCGGTACACCTTC. Amino acids: CASSYSSADRRYTF.